This entry is about one T cell receptor (beta chain). Antigen specificity is unknown. Each patient with chemo-refractory metastatic non-small-cell lung cancer was treated with focal radiation plus CTLA-4 blockade using ipilimumab. This sample stems from a study of radiotherapy plus CTLA-4 blockade in lung cancer. Turning to the study itself: Objective response was observed in approximately 18% of patients, and disease control in roughly 30%.

Assay: immunoSEQ multiplex PCR; the TCRdb copy retains only in-frame clones and omits some. This sample has approximately 50,000 clones; roughly 79% occur once, and the top ten carry 6.1%. Germline V gene sequence: CDR1 MNHEY, CDR2 SMNVEV (reference sequence). V was pared by 4 bases and J by 6 bases, with 5 bases of the junction left unmatched. The CDR3 runs 13 residues. Notes on the study in general: Blood TCR clones of tumor origin expanded after radiotherapy plus ipilimumab. The best prediction of response reportedly came from early blood T cell clone dynamics, with interferon-beta.

The receptor was derived from a human donor with non-small cell lung cancer whose response to radiotherapy plus ipilimumab could not be evaluated. The chain has TRBV27 and TRBJ1-2; TRBD1 aligns across 7 bases. Sequencing was performed on peripheral blood, taken from a patient treated with radiotherapy plus ipilimumab. CDR3 sequence (DNA): TGTGCCAGCAGTTGGGACAGTTCGAATGGCTACACCTTC. This codes for CASSWDSSNGYTF.